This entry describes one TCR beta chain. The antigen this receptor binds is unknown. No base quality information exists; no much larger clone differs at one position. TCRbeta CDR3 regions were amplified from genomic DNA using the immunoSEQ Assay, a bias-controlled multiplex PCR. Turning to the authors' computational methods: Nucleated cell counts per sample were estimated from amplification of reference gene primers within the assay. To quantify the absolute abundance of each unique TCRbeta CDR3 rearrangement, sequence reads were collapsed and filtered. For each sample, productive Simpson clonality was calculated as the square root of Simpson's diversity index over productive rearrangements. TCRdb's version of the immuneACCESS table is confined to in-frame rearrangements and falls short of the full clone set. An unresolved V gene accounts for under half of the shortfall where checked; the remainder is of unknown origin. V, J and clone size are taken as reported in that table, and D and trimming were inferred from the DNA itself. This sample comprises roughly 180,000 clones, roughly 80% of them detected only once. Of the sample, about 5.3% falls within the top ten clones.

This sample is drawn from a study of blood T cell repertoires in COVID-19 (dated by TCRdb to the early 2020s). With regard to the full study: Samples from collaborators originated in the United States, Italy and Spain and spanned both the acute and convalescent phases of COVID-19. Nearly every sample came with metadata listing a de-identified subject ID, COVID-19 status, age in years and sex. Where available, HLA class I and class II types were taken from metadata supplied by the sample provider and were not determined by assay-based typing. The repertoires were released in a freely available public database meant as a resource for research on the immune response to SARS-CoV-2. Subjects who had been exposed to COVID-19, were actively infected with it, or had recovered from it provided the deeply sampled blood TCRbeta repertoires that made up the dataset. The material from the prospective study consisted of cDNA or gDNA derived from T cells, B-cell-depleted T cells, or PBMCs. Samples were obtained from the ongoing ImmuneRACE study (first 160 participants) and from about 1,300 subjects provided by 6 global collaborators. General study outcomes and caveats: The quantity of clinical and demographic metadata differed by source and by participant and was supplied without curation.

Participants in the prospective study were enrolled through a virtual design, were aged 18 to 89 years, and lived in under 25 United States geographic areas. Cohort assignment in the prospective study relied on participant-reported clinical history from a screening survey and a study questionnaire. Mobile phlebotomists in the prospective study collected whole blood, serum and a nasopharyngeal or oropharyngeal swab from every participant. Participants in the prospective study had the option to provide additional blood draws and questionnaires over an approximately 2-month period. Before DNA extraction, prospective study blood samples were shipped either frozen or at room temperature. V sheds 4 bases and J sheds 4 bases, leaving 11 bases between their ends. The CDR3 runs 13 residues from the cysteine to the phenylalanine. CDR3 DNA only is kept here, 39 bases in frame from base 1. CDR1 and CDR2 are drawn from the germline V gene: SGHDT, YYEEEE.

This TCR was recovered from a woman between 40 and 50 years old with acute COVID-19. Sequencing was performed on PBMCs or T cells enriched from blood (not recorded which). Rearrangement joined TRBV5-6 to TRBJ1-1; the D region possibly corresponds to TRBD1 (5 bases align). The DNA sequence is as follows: TGTGCCAGCAGCCAGGGCCTGGTCACTGAAGCTTTCTTT. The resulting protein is CASSQGLVTEAFF.